The clone carrying this T cell receptor beta chain was detected a few times. Antigen: not known. TCRdb independently ran MiXCR on the 5' RACE reads; one entry per CDR3 protein. The top ten hold 15% to 20% of the sample, which has hundreds of thousands of distinct CDR3 sequences, roughly 17% seen once. The source of the sample is a study of T cells after yellow fever vaccination. Study-level results: Though weaker, the secondary response peaked faster, on day 5 versus 15.

From germline, CDR1 is KGHSH and CDR2 LQKENI. The CDR3 is made up of 14 amino acids. V lost 6 bases to trimming and J lost 3 bases; unmatched junction nucleotides: 3. This receptor was taken from a man in his late teens or twenties who received the YFV17D yellow fever vaccine. Sequenced here: PBMCs, sampled 5 days after the first yellow fever vaccination. The rearrangement uses TRBV18 and TRBJ1-5; the match to TRBD1 covers 9 bases. The CDR3 nucleotides are TGTGCCAGCTCTCAACAGGGGGCCAATCAGCCCCAGCATTTT. Amino acids: CASSQQGANQPQHF. Based on the CDR3 plus reference TRBV18 and TRBJ1-5, the full variable domain is NAGVMQNPRHLVRRRGQEARLRCSPMKGHSHVYWYRQLPEEGLKFMVYLQKENIIDESGMPKERFSAEFPKEGPSILRIQQVVRGDSAAYFCASSQQGANQPQHFGDGTRLSIL.